This T cell receptor (beta chain) stems from a study of T-cell reconstitution after alpha-beta-depleted transplantation in children. Whole-study findings and limits: After transplant, at about two months, alpha-beta T cells were reportedly derived from several hundred expanded graft clones. Counts and diversity of T cells one year after transplant came mostly from newly produced T cells. There were some patients whose high TCRbeta diversity at day 60 came from surviving recipient T cells and thymic progenitors.

V was pared by 6 bases and J by 0 bases, with 13 bases between. This CDR3 is built from 14 residues. Germline V gene sequence: CDR1 DFQATT, CDR2 SNEGSKA (reference sequence). There are a few counts of this clonotype. Its antigen is currently unknown. The TCRbeta library incorporated unique molecular identifiers. TCRdb independently ran MiXCR on the PCR reads; one entry per CDR3 protein. This table has about 580,000 distinct CDR3 sequences, roughly 23% appearing once. The receptor was derived from a boy in the first two years of life who had a stem cell transplant for acute myeloid leukemia, so the T cells may come from the graft donor. The chain couples TRBV20-1 to TRBJ2-3, with unresolved D. The sequences come from PBMCs, mostly from graft donor cells, collected 360 days after TCRalphabeta/CD19-depleted stem cell transplant. The CDR3 region has the DNA TGCAGTGCGAAGGTGGGAACTAGCACAGATACGCAGTATTTT. Its translation: CSAKVGTSTDTQYF.